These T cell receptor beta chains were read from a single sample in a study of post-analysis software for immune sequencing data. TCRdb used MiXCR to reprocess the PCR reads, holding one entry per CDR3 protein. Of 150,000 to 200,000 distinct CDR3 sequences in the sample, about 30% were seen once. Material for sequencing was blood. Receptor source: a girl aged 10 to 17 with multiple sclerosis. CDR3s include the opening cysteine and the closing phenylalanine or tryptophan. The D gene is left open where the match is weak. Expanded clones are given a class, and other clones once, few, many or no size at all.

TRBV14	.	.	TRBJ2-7	TGTGCCAGCAGCCAAGATTTACGCGAGGAGATCTCCTACGAGCAGTACTTC	CASSQDLREEISYEQYF
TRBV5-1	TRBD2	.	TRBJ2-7	TGCGCCAGCAGCTTGGCCAGGGCTAGCGGGACCTCCTACGAGCGGGACTTC	CASSLARASGTSYERDF
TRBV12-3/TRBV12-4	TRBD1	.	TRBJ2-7	TGTGCCAGCAGTTTAGGTGGGACAGCCGTCTCCTACGAGCAGTACTTC	CASSLGGTAVSYEQYF
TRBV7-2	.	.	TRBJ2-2	TGTGCCAGCGGCTTCTCTGCGAACACCGGGGAGCTGTTTTTT	CASGFSANTGELFF
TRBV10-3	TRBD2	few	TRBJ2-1	TGTGCCATAACTACTAGCGGGGGTTTGAATGAGCAGTTCTTC	CAITTSGGLNEQFF
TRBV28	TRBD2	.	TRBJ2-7	TGTGCCAGTGCCGGGACTAGCGGGTTCTACGAGCAGTACTTC	CASAGTSGFYEQYF
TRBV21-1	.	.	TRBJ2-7	TGTGCCGGATACGTCGAAGGGACAGACTACTCCTACGAGCAGTACTTC	CAGYVEGTDYSYEQYF
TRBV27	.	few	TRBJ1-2	TGTGCCAGCACCTCAGGGGTCGGCTACACCTTC	CASTSGVGYTF
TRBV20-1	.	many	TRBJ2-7	TGCAGTGCTAGTGGGCAGGGTTCTCTCTACGAGCAGTACTTC	CSASGQGSLYEQYF
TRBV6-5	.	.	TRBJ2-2	TGTGCCAGCAGTTACCTTACATACGCGAACACCGGGGAGCTGTTTTTT	CASSYLTYANTGELFF
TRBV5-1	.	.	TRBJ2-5	TGCGCCAGCAGCCGATCGGGCAGTCAAGAGACCCAGTACTTC	CASSRSGSQETQYF
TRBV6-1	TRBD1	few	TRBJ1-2	TGTGCCAGCACTCGACAGGGGCAGGGCTACACCTTC	CASTRQGQGYTF
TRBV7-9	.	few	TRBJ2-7	TGTGCCAGCAGCTTAGCACAGGGTCCAGGGGAGCAGTACTTC	CASSLAQGPGEQYF
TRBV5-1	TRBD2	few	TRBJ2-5	TGCGCCAGCAGCTACCCCGGACTAGCGGGAGGGCAAGAGACCCAGTACTTC	CASSYPGLAGGQETQYF
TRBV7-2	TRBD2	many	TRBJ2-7	TGTGCCAGCAGCCAGACTAGCGGGAGGTACGAGCAGTACTTC	CASSQTSGRYEQYF
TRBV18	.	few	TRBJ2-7	TGTGCCAGCTCACCAAGATCCTACGAGCAGTACTTC	CASSPRSYEQYF
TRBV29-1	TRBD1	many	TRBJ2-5	TGCAGCGTGAACCTGGACAGGGGGCTAGAGACCCAGTACTTC	CSVNLDRGLETQYF
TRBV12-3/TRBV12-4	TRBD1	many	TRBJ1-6	TGTGCCAGCAGTCCAACAGGGGGTAATTCACCCCTCCACTTT	CASSPTGGNSPLHF
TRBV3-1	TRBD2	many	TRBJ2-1	TGTGCCAGCACCAGCGGGGACTACAATGAGCAGTTCTTC	CASTSGDYNEQFF
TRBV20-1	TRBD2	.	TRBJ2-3	TGCAGTGCTAGATCACTAGCGGGAGAGGGAGATACGCAGTATTTT	CSARSLAGEGDTQYF
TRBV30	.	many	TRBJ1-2	TGTGCCTGGAGTACTCAGGGGTATGGCTACACCTTC	CAWSTQGYGYTF
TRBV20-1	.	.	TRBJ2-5	TGCAGTGCTGTTAGCAACCCCCAAGAGACCCAGTACTTC	CSAVSNPQETQYF